This paragraph reports one T cell receptor beta chain. Its antigen remains unidentified. Qualities for individual bases were not recorded, and no much larger clone is one base off. These data come from a study of blood T cell repertoires in COVID-19 (dated by TCRdb to the early 2020s). Background on the whole study: Samples covering the acute and convalescent phases of COVID-19 were provided by collaborators in the United States, Italy and Spain. Samples came from the ongoing ImmuneRACE study (first 160 participants) plus 1,254 subjects from 6 global collaborators. Subjects who had been exposed to COVID-19, were actively infected with it, or had recovered from it provided the deeply sampled blood TCRbeta repertoires that made up the dataset. HLA class I and class II types, where available, came from metadata supplied by the sample provider rather than from assay-based typing. Nearly every sample came with metadata listing a de-identified subject ID, COVID-19 status, age in years and sex. The prospective study material was composed of cDNA or gDNA derived from T cells, B-cell-depleted T cells, or PBMCs. The repertoires were released in a freely available public database meant as a resource for research on the immune response to SARS-CoV-2.

Overall study results and their limits: Clinical and demographic metadata were provided uncurated, with the amount varying by source and participant.

Whole blood was collected in K2EDTA tubes by collaborating institutions according to the institutions' own protocols. For TCRbeta analysis, collaborators shipped samples as frozen whole blood, isolated PBMCs, or DNA extracted from either of those sample types. In the germline V gene, CDR1 corresponds to SGHTA and CDR2 to FQGTGA. Counted from cysteine to phenylalanine, this CDR3 has 14 amino acids. This entry keeps only the CDR3 DNA: 42 bases, framed from base 1. Clipping removes 5 bases from V and 7 bases from J, with 5 as the unmatched junction base count. TCRbeta CDR3 regions were amplified from genomic DNA by means of the immunoSEQ Assay, a bias-controlled multiplex PCR. The original methods were these. Nucleated cell counts per sample were estimated from amplification of reference gene primers within the assay. Sequence reads were collapsed and filtered to measure the absolute abundance of every unique TCRbeta CDR3 rearrangement. For each sample, productive Simpson clonality was calculated as the square root of Simpson's diversity index over productive rearrangements. Imported from immuneACCESS, the table was reduced by TCRdb to in-frame sequences with V and J called. These copies leave out some clones; in studies compared against another copy, an unresolved V gene accounts for under half, and the cause of the remainder is not known. V and J calls and clone size follow that table, whereas D and trimming were derived from the DNA. This sample has about 88,000 clones in its table, and over 75% of those were observed once. Just under 3% of the sample is taken by the ten largest.

This chain joins TRBV7-3 to TRBJ1-6; TRBD1 matches 7 bases in the middle. This TCR came from a woman of 80 years or more with acute or convalescent COVID-19. Sequences were obtained from peripheral blood. The nucleotide sequence reads TGTGCCAGCAGCCTAGGGGGCTACAATTCACCCCTCCACTTT. Translated, this is CASSLGGYNSPLHF.